This T cell receptor beta chain was sequenced during a study of neurological immune-mediated disorders. This CDR3 is 12 amino acids long. V was clipped by 6 bases and J by 5 bases, with 10 bases between them. By 5'RACE with 10-nucleotide random UMIs, the cDNA was made. Sequencing runs each yielded over 200 million TCR-beta sequences from 15-18 subjects. TCRdb called the 5' RACE reads again in MiXCR, with one record for every CDR3 protein. The table shows 40,000 to 50,000 distinct CDR3 sequences, with over 2% occurring only once. This clonotype was counted at least ten times. The source of this sequence is a man aged 30 to 39 with multiple sclerosis. The chain has TRBV12-3 or TRBV12-4 and TRBJ2-5; weak D call: TRBD2 (5 bases). Sequenced material: PBMCs. CDR3 nucleotide sequence: TGTGCCAGCAGAGAGGGCATCGAGACCCAGTACTTC. This codes for CASREGIETQYF.